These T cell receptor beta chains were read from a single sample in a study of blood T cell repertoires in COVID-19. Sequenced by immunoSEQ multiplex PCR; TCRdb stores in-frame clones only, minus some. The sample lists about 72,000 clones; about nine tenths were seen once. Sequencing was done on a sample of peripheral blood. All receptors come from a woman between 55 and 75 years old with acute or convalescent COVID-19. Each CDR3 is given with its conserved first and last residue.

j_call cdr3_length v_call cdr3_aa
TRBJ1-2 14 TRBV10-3 CAISESGRDGGYTF
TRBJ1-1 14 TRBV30 CAWSPWTGLTEAFF
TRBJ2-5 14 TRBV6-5 CACKKDRAFETQYF
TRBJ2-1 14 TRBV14 CASSLAGIYNEQFF
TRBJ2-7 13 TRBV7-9 CASSLGPGAEQYF
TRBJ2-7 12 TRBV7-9 CASSLTAGEQYF
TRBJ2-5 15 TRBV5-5 CASSLVPGLQETQYF
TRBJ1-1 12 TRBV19 CASSIGGSEAFF
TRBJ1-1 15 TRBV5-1 CASSYLGHLNTEAFF
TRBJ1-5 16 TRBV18 CASSPTGVADDQPQHF
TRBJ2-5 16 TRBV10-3 CAIAGTSGVNVETQYF
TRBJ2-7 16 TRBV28 CASSQGGEIRSYEQYF
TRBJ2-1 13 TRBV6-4 CASSPDRGNEQFF
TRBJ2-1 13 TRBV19 CASSLGGPNEQFF
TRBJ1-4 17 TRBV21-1 CASSKAKSSVENEKLFF
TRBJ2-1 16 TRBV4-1 CASSHLSGGPYNEQFF
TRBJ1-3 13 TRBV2 CASMRGTGNTIYF
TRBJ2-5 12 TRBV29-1 CSVDGGQETQYF
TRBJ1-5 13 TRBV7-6 CATGQAGARPQHF
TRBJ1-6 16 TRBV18 CASSPGIGTGDSPLHF
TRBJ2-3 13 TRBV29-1 CSVRQGGTDTQYF
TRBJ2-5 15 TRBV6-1 CASSEVGLAGETQYF
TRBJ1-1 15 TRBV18 CASSPPGQLNTEAFF
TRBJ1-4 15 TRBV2 CASSEDRAPNEKLFF
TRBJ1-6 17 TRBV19 CASSRNHRGSYNSPLHF
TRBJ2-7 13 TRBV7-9 CASSLGPPGEQYF
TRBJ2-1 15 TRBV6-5 CASSYWTGRDNEQFF
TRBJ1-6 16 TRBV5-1 CASSAYDRGSNSPLHF
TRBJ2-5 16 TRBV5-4 CASSLVLAGAGETQYF
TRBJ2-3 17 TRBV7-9 CASSLGVGQTAPDTQYF
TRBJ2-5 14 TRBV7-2 CASSYQGMQETQYF
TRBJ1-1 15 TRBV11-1 CASSLTSGAGTEAFF
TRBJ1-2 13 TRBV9 CASKGTGNYGYTF
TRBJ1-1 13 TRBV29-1 CSVNRGEGTEAFF
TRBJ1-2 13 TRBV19 CASRDEGYYGYTF
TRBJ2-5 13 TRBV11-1 CASSRRRGETQYF
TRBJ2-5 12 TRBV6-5 CASGRAEETQYF
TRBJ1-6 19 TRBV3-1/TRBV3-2 CASSRDLQGRGGYNSPLHF
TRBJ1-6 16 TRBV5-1 CASSLQGGDINSPLHF
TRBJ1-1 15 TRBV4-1 CASSQSWTSNTEAFF
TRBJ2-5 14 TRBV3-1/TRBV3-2 CASSQSGEQETQYF
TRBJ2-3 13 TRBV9 CASSTGTPSTQYF
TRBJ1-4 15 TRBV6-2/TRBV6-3 CASSDGQAANEKLFF
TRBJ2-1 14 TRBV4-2 CASSQTGTGNEQFF
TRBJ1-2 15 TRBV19 CASSSQDRADYGYTF
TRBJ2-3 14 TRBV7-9 CASSLGTATDTQYF
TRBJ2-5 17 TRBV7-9 CASSLVRGPSSQETQYF
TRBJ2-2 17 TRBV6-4 CASSDSSGGANTGELFF